This is a list of T cell receptor beta chains from one sample in a study of vaccination effects on CD4 cells after COVID-19. This table comes from immunoSEQ multiplex PCR, and its TCRdb copy is limited to in-frame clones, with some not included. The sample consists of roughly 67,000 clones, more than 60% of them appearing once. No antigen has been assigned to these receptors. The source material was CD4+ T cells from PBMCs cultured with SARS-CoV-2 spike peptides, sampled before COVID-19 vaccination. Every receptor here comes from a human donor who received a COVID-19 vaccine. Both conserved end residues are part of each CDR3. The D gene is left open where the match is weak. Clone size is shown for a subset of rows, as once, few, many or a class of expanded clone.

J: TRBJ2-2; length: 16; D: -; size: -; V: TRBV4-3; DNA: TGCGCCAGCAGCCAAGACTCGGGACCAAACACCGGGGAGCTGTTTTTT; CDR3: CASSQDSGPNTGELFF
J: TRBJ1-2; length: 16; D: TRBD1; size: -; V: TRBV24-1; DNA: TGTGCCACCAGTGATTCACAGGGGCGAGCTAACTATGGCTACACCTTC; CDR3: CATSDSQGRANYGYTF
J: TRBJ1-5; length: 15; D: TRBD1; size: once; V: TRBV18; DNA: TGTGCCAGCTCACGGGACAGTTATAGCAATCAGCCCCAGCATTTT; CDR3: CASSRDSYSNQPQHF
J: TRBJ2-5; length: 15; D: -; size: -; V: TRBV5-1; DNA: TGCGCCAGCAGCTTGACGGGGCCGGACCAAGAGACCCAGTACTTC; CDR3: CASSLTGPDQETQYF
J: TRBJ1-2; length: 13; D: -; size: -; V: TRBV6-5; DNA: TGTGCCAGCAGTACTTCAAGGGCGGATGGCTACACCTTC; CDR3: CASSTSRADGYTF
J: TRBJ1-2; length: 12; D: -; size: -; V: TRBV5-1; DNA: TGCGCCAGCAGCAAAACGGCGGATGGCTACACCTTC; CDR3: CASSKTADGYTF
J: TRBJ1-3; length: 14; D: -; size: -; V: TRBV19; DNA: TGTGCCAGTAGAGCCAGCCTCTCTGGAAACACCATATATTTT; CDR3: CASRASLSGNTIYF
J: TRBJ2-3; length: 15; D: TRBD1; size: -; V: TRBV24-1; DNA: TGTGCCACCCGGGACAGGGGGACTAGCACAGATACGCAGTATTTT; CDR3: CATRDRGTSTDTQYF
J: TRBJ2-5; length: 13; D: -; size: -; V: TRBV11-2; DNA: TGTGCCAGCAGCCTGTCGGTAGAAGAGACCCAGTACTTC; CDR3: CASSLSVEETQYF
J: TRBJ2-3; length: 14; D: TRBD2; size: -; V: TRBV7-2; DNA: TGTGCCAGCAGGTCGGGGGGGCAAACAGATACGCAGTATTTT; CDR3: CASRSGGQTDTQYF
J: TRBJ2-5; length: 17; D: TRBD2; size: -; V: TRBV4-1; DNA: TGCGCCAGCAGCCAACGGGTAGCGGGGGGGCAGCGAGAGACCCAGTACTTC; CDR3: CASSQRVAGGQRETQYF
J: TRBJ1-5; length: 13; D: -; size: -; V: TRBV30; DNA: TGTGCCTGGAGTCGGGATAGCAATCAGCCCCAGCATTTT; CDR3: CAWSRDSNQPQHF
J: TRBJ2-1; length: 12; D: -; size: -; V: TRBV29-1; DNA: TGCAGCGTCGTCCCCGGGGGAAGCGAGCAGTTCTTC; CDR3: CSVVPGGSEQFF
J: TRBJ2-5; length: 12; D: -; size: -; V: TRBV12-3/TRBV12-4; DNA: TGTGCCAGCAGTTTAGCTTGGGAGACCCAGTACTTC; CDR3: CASSLAWETQYF
J: TRBJ1-5; length: 16; D: TRBD1; size: few; V: TRBV24-1; DNA: TGTGCCACCAGTGATGGGGACAGACATAGCAATCAGCCCCAGCATTTT; CDR3: CATSDGDRHSNQPQHF
J: TRBJ1-5; length: 14; D: -; size: -; V: TRBV6-5; DNA: TGTGCCAGCAGGAGGGCCCAGGGGAATCAGCCCCAGCATTTT; CDR3: CASRRAQGNQPQHF
J: TRBJ2-3; length: 12; D: -; size: -; V: TRBV7-9; DNA: TGTGCCAGCAGCTTAGCCGTAGATACGCAGTATTTT; CDR3: CASSLAVDTQYF
J: TRBJ2-5; length: 17; D: -; size: -; V: TRBV2; DNA: TGTGCCAGCAGGCCGCCCGTGGGTCTGACGGGGGAGGAGACCCAGTACTTC; CDR3: CASRPPVGLTGEETQYF
J: TRBJ1-2; length: 12; D: -; size: -; V: TRBV29-1; DNA: TGCAGCGTTGACAAGACTTACTATGGCTACACCTTC; CDR3: CSVDKTYYGYTF
J: TRBJ1-1; length: 16; D: -; size: few; V: TRBV7-3; DNA: TGTGCCAGCAGCTTAATGACAGGAATTATAAACACTGAAGCTTTCTTT; CDR3: CASSLMTGIINTEAFF
J: TRBJ1-4; length: 15; D: -; size: -; V: TRBV5-1; DNA: TGCGCCAGCAGGCGAGCCGGGACGGAGACTGAAAAACTGTTTTTT; CDR3: CASRRAGTETEKLFF
J: TRBJ2-1; length: 13; D: -; size: -; V: TRBV5-6; DNA: TGTGCCAGCAGCTGGGGCCCCTACAATGAGCAGTTCTTC; CDR3: CASSWGPYNEQFF
J: TRBJ2-1; length: 15; D: -; size: -; V: TRBV9; DNA: TGTGCCAGCAGCGTCGGCGGGTTGACCTACAATGAGCAGTTCTTC; CDR3: CASSVGGLTYNEQFF
J: TRBJ1-4; length: 14; D: -; size: -; V: TRBV6-5; DNA: TGTGCCAGCAGTTACGTCCAGGGAGGTGAAAAACTGTTTTTT; CDR3: CASSYVQGGEKLFF
J: TRBJ1-6; length: 16; D: -; size: -; V: TRBV11-2; DNA: TGTGCCAGCAGCCCCCGACAGAGCTCCTATAATTCACCCCTCCACTTT; CDR3: CASSPRQSSYNSPLHF
J: TRBJ1-5; length: 16; D: TRBD1; size: -; V: TRBV18; DNA: TGTGCCAGCTCACGGACAGGGGGGCCGGGCAATCAGCCCCAGCATTTT; CDR3: CASSRTGGPGNQPQHF
J: TRBJ2-5; length: 11; D: -; size: once; V: TRBV20-1; DNA: TGCAGTGCTAGAGGCATTGAGACCCAGTACTTC; CDR3: CSARGIETQYF
J: TRBJ2-5; length: 16; D: TRBD2; size: -; V: TRBV7-3; DNA: TGTGCCAGCAGCCCTTCGGGGGGGGGCCTTCAAGAGACCCAGTACTTC; CDR3: CASSPSGGGLQETQYF
J: TRBJ2-5; length: 17; D: -; size: -; V: TRBV9; DNA: TGTGCCAGCAGCGTAGTTTTTCACGGGGGGCGCTTTGAGACCCAGTACTTC; CDR3: CASSVVFHGGRFETQYF
J: TRBJ1-2; length: 14; D: TRBD1; size: -; V: TRBV28; DNA: TGTGCCAGCAGCGCGCAACAGGGGGGGGATGGCTACACCTTC; CDR3: CASSAQQGGDGYTF
J: TRBJ2-1; length: 16; D: TRBD2; size: -; V: TRBV29-1; DNA: TGCAGCGTTGAAGAAGGTGGGGGGGGCTCCTACAATGAGCAGTTCTTC; CDR3: CSVEEGGGGSYNEQFF
J: TRBJ1-2; length: 15; D: -; size: -; V: TRBV5-1; DNA: TGCGCCAGCAGTAGAGACGGCCTTGCTAACTATGGCTACACCTTC; CDR3: CASSRDGLANYGYTF
J: TRBJ1-1; length: 17; D: -; size: -; V: TRBV19; DNA: TGTGCCAGTAGTCCCGCCGTAGGGATCAGGGGGAACACTGAAGCTTTCTTT; CDR3: CASSPAVGIRGNTEAFF
J: TRBJ1-4; length: 14; D: TRBD1; size: -; V: TRBV5-6; DNA: TGTGCCAGCAGCAGACGGGACAGGGATGAAAAACTGTTTTTT; CDR3: CASSRRDRDEKLFF
J: TRBJ1-5; length: 14; D: -; size: -; V: TRBV5-8; DNA: TGTGCCAGCAGCTTGGAGGGGGGGGATCAGCCCCAGCATTTT; CDR3: CASSLEGGDQPQHF
J: TRBJ2-1; length: 16; D: -; size: -; V: TRBV19; DNA: TGTGCCAGTAGTTCGGCCTTCCGCACCCCCTACAATGAGCAGTTCTTC; CDR3: CASSSAFRTPYNEQFF
J: TRBJ2-3; length: 15; D: TRBD1; size: -; V: TRBV7-6; DNA: TGTGCCAGCAGCTCCTTTGGACAGGTTGGGGATACGCAGTATTTT; CDR3: CASSSFGQVGDTQYF
J: TRBJ1-3; length: 14; D: -; size: -; V: TRBV7-2; DNA: TGTGCCAGCAGCTTGTCAGGGACAGGAAACACCATATATTTT; CDR3: CASSLSGTGNTIYF
J: TRBJ1-2; length: 14; D: -; size: -; V: TRBV2; DNA: TGTGCCAGCAGTGATGGGGTCGGATTCTATGGCTACACCTTC; CDR3: CASSDGVGFYGYTF
J: TRBJ1-2; length: 13; D: -; size: -; V: TRBV6-5; DNA: TGTGCCAGCAGTCTATATACTAACTATGGCTACACCTTC; CDR3: CASSLYTNYGYTF
J: TRBJ2-2; length: 14; D: -; size: -; V: TRBV9; DNA: TGTGCCAGCAGTCCCGCGGCGGGGCCCGGGGAGCTGTTTTTT; CDR3: CASSPAAGPGELFF
J: TRBJ1-1; length: 14; D: TRBD1; size: -; V: TRBV5-1; DNA: TGCGCCAGCAGCTCAGGGGGTCTGTTAACTGAAGCTTTCTTT; CDR3: CASSSGGLLTEAFF
J: TRBJ1-4; length: 12; D: -; size: -; V: TRBV18; DNA: TGTGCCAGCTCACCGGGGGAAGAAAAACTGTTTTTT; CDR3: CASSPGEEKLFF
J: TRBJ1-2; length: 16; D: TRBD1; size: few; V: TRBV6-6; DNA: TGTGCCAGCAGTCAACGTCCCGGGACAGGGTACTATGGCTACACCTTC; CDR3: CASSQRPGTGYYGYTF
J: TRBJ1-1; length: 14; D: TRBD1; size: -; V: TRBV29-1; DNA: TGCAGCGTTGGGTACAGGGGGAGGAACACTGAAGCTTTCTTT; CDR3: CSVGYRGRNTEAFF